Presented here are 11 T cell receptor beta chains from one specimen sequenced in a study of shared clonotypes between healthy human individuals. The assay was immunoSEQ multiplex PCR, and TCRdb's table has in-frame clones only and misses some. The sample includes about 2.4 million clones, around nine tenths of them seen just once. Sequencing was performed on naive CD4+ T cells sorted from blood. Subset: CD45RA+ positively selected. The receptors shown here come from a man aged 18 to 30 in good health.

The chain carries TRBV7-3 and TRBJ2-3, with 8 positions matching TRBD1. V gave up 3 bases and J gave up 4 bases; unmatched junction bases: 6. Looked up from germline, CDR1 is SGHTA and CDR2 is FQGTGA. This CDR3 spans 15 amino acids. In nucleotides, the CDR3 is TGTGCCAGCAGCTTCGGACAGGGTTTGGCAGATACGCAGTATTTT. It translates to CASSFGQGLADTQYF.

The chain combines TRBV6-5 with TRBJ1-6; D gene uncertain. Trimming removed 4 bases at V and 9 bases at J, with 7 bases between. The germline CDR1 and CDR2 sequences are MNHEY and SVGAGI. The CDR3 is 12 residues long. This chain's CDR3 is CASSLLSSPLHF. The CDR3 DNA follows: TGTGCCAGCAGTTTACTTAGTTCACCCCTCCACTTT.

V and J are TRBV10-3 and TRBJ2-2, with a weak D call TRBD1 (6 bases). Between the trimmed V and J ends, which lost 5 bases and 5 bases, there was a span of 12 bases. The CDR3 is 14 residues long. The germline V gene has CDR1 ENHRY and CDR2 SYGVKD. The CDR3: CAISNTGTTGELFF. CDR3 coding DNA: TGTGCCATCAGTAATACAGGGACGACCGGGGAGCTGTTTTTT.

This chain joins TRBV5-1 and TRBJ2-1, with 12 bases matching TRBD1. The CDR3 contains 18 residues. Unmatched junction bases numbered 13, after V lost 2 bases and J lost 7 bases. Germline CDR1 is SGHRS and CDR2 is YFSETQ. The CDR3: CASSFASPGTGGRNEQFF. The CDR3 nucleotides read TGCGCCAGCAGCTTCGCAAGTCCCGGGACAGGGGGCCGGAATGAGCAGTTCTTC.

The rearrangement uses TRBV6-5 and TRBJ2-7; perhaps TRBD2 as D (6 bases). The CDR3 runs 16 residues. The germline CDR1 and CDR2 sequences are MNHEY and SVGAGI. V was clipped by 2 bases and J by 5 bases, with 19 bases between them. The CDR3 coding sequence is TGTGCCAGCAGTTACGATCAAGGAGGGTGCGACGACGAGCAGTACTTC. Protein: CASSYDQGGCDDEQYF.

J is TRBJ2-7 and V is TRBV11-2; D is possibly TRBD1 (6 bases). The V gene lost 1 base and the J gene lost 6 bases, with 19 bases spanning the gap. This CDR3 contains 16 residues. Germline loops: CDR1 SGHAT, CDR2 FQNNGV. The CDR3 DNA reads as TGTGCCAGCAGCTTAGGTGGGGGCCCGAAATTAGGCGAGCAGTACTTC. Translating gives CASSLGGGPKLGEQYF. Looking up the rest from reference TRBV11-2 and TRBJ2-7 gives the full variable domain: EAGVAQSPRYKIIEKRQSVAFWCNPISGHATLYWYQQILGQGPKLLIQFQNNGVVDDSQLPKDRFSAERLKGVDSTLKIQPAKLEDSAVYLCASSLGGGPKLGEQYFGPGTRLTVT.

V usage is TRBV2 and J usage is TRBJ1-2; TRBD1 matches at 8 bases. The CDR3 runs 14 residues. V shed 6 bases and J 7 bases; nucleotides not matched to a gene: 10. The germline V gene encodes CDR1 SNHLY and CDR2 FYNNEI. The CDR3 DNA is TGTGCCAGCAGGAAATCCGGACAGGGAAGTGGCTACACCTTC. Translated: CASRKSGQGSGYTF.

CDR3 in DNA: TGTGCCAGCTCTCAGCTGGACAGGGGGAGTTCCGGGGCCAACGTCCTGACTTTC. As protein: CASSQLDRGSSGANVLTF. V is TRBV25-1 and J is TRBJ2-6, with 10 bases matching TRBD1. CDR1 MGHDK and CDR2 SYGVNS come from the germline V gene. The CDR3 contains 18 residues. After removal of 8 bases from V and 4 bases from J, the junction contained 14 bases not matched to a gene. Based on the CDR3 plus reference TRBV25-1 and TRBJ2-6, the full variable domain is EADIYQTPRYLVIGTGKKITLECSQTMGHDKMYWYQQDPGMELHLIHYSYGVNSTEKGDLSSESTVSRIRTEHFPLTLESARPSHTSQYLCASSQLDRGSSGANVLTFGAGSRLTVL.

The chain uses TRBV18 and TRBJ2-5, with TRBD1 matching 7 bases. The junction had 8 bases not matched to a gene; V was cut back by 11 bases and J by 2 bases. The CDR3 is made up of 13 amino acids. CDR1 and CDR2 from the germline V gene are KGHSH and LQKENI. The CDR3 nucleotides read TGTGCCGGAAGCCGGGACAGACAAGAGACCCAGTACTTC. Its protein is CAGSRDRQETQYF.

This sequence joins TRBV28 and TRBJ2-3, with 8 bases fitting TRBD1. CDR3 length: 15 residues. The V gene end was trimmed by 3 bases and the J gene end by 1 base; junction bases not matched to a gene: 3. The germline CDR1 and CDR2 sequences are MDHEN and SYDVKM. CDR3 nucleotide sequence: TGTGCCAGCAGTTTGCCGGGACAGGGCACAGATACGCAGTATTTT. It codes for CASSLPGQGTDTQYF.

The chain recombines TRBV10-3 with TRBJ2-2; no reliable D call. The CDR3 covers 16 residues. V was pared by 0 bases and J by 3 bases, with 11 bases between. CDR1 is ENHRY and CDR2 is SYGVKD in the germline V gene. In DNA form, the CDR3 reads TGTGCCATCAGTGAGTCGAGAGTGCGTGACACCGGGGAGCTGTTTTTT. Its protein product is CAISESRVRDTGELFF.